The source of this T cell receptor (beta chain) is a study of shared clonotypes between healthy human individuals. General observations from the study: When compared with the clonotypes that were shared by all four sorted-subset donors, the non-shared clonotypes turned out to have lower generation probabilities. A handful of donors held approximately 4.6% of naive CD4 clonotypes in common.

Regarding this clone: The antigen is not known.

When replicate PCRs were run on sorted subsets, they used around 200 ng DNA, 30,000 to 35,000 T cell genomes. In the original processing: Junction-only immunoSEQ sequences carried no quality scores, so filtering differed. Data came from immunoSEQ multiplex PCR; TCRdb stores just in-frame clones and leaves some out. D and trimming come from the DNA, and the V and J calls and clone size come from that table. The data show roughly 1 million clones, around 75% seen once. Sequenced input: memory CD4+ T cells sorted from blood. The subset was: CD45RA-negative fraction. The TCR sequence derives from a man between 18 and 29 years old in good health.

CDR3 region: CASSGGTGVTEAFF. In DNA, the CDR3 is TGTGCCAGCTCGGGCGGGACAGGGGTAACTGAAGCTTTCTTT. The chain joins TRBV18 to TRBJ1-1, with TRBD1 matching over 10 bases. This CDR3 contains 14 residues. The V gene's germline CDR1 is KGHSH and CDR2 LQKENI. The trim removed 6 bases at V and 5 bases at J, leaving 6 bases unmatched.